A single sample gave rise to the 32 T cell receptor beta chains below, sequenced in a study of T cell repertoires in cytomegalovirus infection. TCRdb fed the reads into MiXCR, producing one record per CDR3 protein. In the table there are under 300,000 distinct CDR3 sequences, about 12% of which are singletons. The sequenced sample consisted of PBMCs. The receptors were sampled from a human donor in good health (CMV status not recorded). Some clones in this sample may be carry-over from other donors' samples.

The chain employs TRBV5-1 and TRBJ2-5; 8 bases are shared with TRBD2. CDR3 size: 13 residues. Germline V lookup: CDR1 SGHRS, CDR2 YFSETQ. V lost 7 bases and J lost 1; bases outside the gene matches: 3. DNA of the CDR3: TGCGCCAGCCAGCGGGAGACCCAAGAGACCCAGTACTTC. As protein: CASQRETQETQYF.

In its sample, this clonotype was seen many times. The chain combines TRBV7-2 with TRBJ2-7; the match to TRBD1 covers 10 bases. CDR1 and CDR2 from the germline V gene are SGHTA and FQGNSA. Trimming removed 5 bases from V and 0 bases from J; junction bases left unmatched: 4. This CDR3 contains 15 residues. The CDR3 sequence: CASSQTGGSSYEQYF. The CDR3 DNA reads as TGTGCCAGCAGCCAGACAGGGGGCAGCTCCTACGAGCAGTACTTC. Full variable domain (remainder filled in from reference TRBV7-2 and TRBJ2-7): GAGVSQSPSNKVTEKGKDVELRCDPISGHTALYWYRQSLGQGLEFLIYFQGNSAPDKSGLPSDRFSAERTGGSVSTLTIQRTQQEDSAVYLCASSQTGGSSYEQYFGPGTRLTVT.

The chain has TRBV4-3 and TRBJ2-1, with 8 bases that match TRBD2. Germline-derived CDR1 and CDR2 are LGHNA and YSLEER. The length of the CDR3 is 17 residues. The trim removed 0 bases at V and 7 bases at J, leaving 11 bases unmatched. CDR3 protein: CASSQDRAGAIRNEQFF. The CDR3 bases are TGCGCCAGCAGCCAAGACCGAGCGGGAGCGATACGGAATGAGCAGTTCTTC.

In the case of this clonotype: A much larger clone is a single base away; this may be a read error. This chain joins TRBV10-3 and TRBJ2-1; 8 bases agree with TRBD2. Germline loops: CDR1 ENHRY, CDR2 SYGVKD. The CDR3 extends over 15 amino acids. After removal of 10 bases from V and 5 bases from J, the junction contained 13 bases not matched to a gene. CDR3 protein: CANRGGLAGNNEQFF. DNA of the CDR3: TGTGCCAACAGAGGGGGGCTAGCGGGCAACAATGAGCAGTTCTTC.

This clonotype was detected many times. The CDR3 DNA follows: TGTGCCAGCAGTTTCGGACAGGTCCGCACTGAGCAGTTCTTC. Protein sequence: CASSFGQVRTEQFF. The chain links TRBV28 to TRBJ2-1, with 7 positions matching TRBD1. V was pared by 3 bases and J by 9 bases, with 8 bases of the junction left unmatched. Germline loops: CDR1 MDHEN, CDR2 SYDVKM. The CDR3 runs 14 residues.

This clonotype was seen repeatedly, ten times or more. The chain carries TRBV7-2 and TRBJ2-5; 9 bases align to TRBD2. The V gene end was trimmed by 1 base and the J gene end by 4 bases; junction bases not matched to a gene: 10. The CDR3 contains 17 residues. Germline V gene lookup returns CDR1 SGHTA and CDR2 FQGNSA. The CDR3 spells CASSLGGAGGPLETQYF. Written as DNA, the CDR3 is TGTGCCAGCAGCTTAGGGGGGGCGGGAGGGCCATTAGAGACCCAGTACTTC.

The V and J genes are TRBV5-4 and TRBJ1-1; D is possibly TRBD1 (5 bases). The CDR3 is made up of 14 amino acids. CDR1 is SGHNT, CDR2 YYREEE, per germline (reference sequence). V was clipped by 4 bases and J by 4 bases, with 14 bases between them. DNA of the CDR3: TGTGCCAGCAGCGTTCGGGGCCGGAGCACTGAAGCTTTCTTT. This codes for CASSVRGRSTEAFF. Full variable domain (missing parts from reference TRBV5-4 and TRBJ1-1): ETGVTQSPTHLIKTRGQQVTLRCSSQSGHNTVSWYQQALGQGPQFIFQYYREEENGRGNFPPRFSGLQFPNYSSELNVNALELDDSALYLCASSVRGRSTEAFFGQGTRLTVV.

This clonotype was observed a handful of times. The chain uses TRBV15 and TRBJ1-2; tentative D call: TRBD1 (5 bases). The CDR3 sequence is 14 residues long. Trimming removed 0 bases at V and 5 bases at J, with 10 bases between. The germline CDR1 and CDR2 sequences are LNHNV and YYDKDF (reference sequence). The CDR3 protein is CATSRDSGKYGYTF. The CDR3 DNA reads TGTGCCACCAGCAGAGATTCAGGGAAATATGGCTACACCTTC.

In this sample, this clonotype turned up many times. This rearrangement joins TRBV7-9 to TRBJ1-1, with 9 nucleotides matching TRBD1. The CDR3 length is 15 residues. Germline CDR1 SEHNR, CDR2 FQNEAQ (reference sequence). Trimming cost V 3 bases and J 5 bases; bases outside gene matches: 7. The CDR3 DNA reads TGTGCCAGCAGCTTCGGCGGGACAGGGAGGACTGAAGCTTTCTTT. Protein: CASSFGGTGRTEAFF.

This clonotype has more than one count but fewer than ten. The rearrangement joins TRBV29-1 to TRBJ2-7, with D maybe TRBD1 (5 bases). The germline V gene encodes CDR1 SQVTM and CDR2 ANQGSEA. The length of the CDR3 is 15 residues. The V end lost 7 bases, the J end lost 1 base, and 20 bases lay between the germline ends. The CDR3 sequence is CSARSRVLGSYEQYF. Written as DNA, the CDR3 is TGCAGCGCCCGAAGCAGGGTGTTGGGGTCCTACGAGCAGTACTTC.

The chain carries TRBV29-1 and TRBJ1-1, with D possibly being TRBD1 (6 bases). V dropped 7 bases and J dropped 0 bases, with 12 bases sitting between them. CDR3 size: 13 residues. Per the germline V gene, CDR1 is SQVTM and CDR2 is ANQGSEA. The CDR3 protein is CSATQGMNTEAFF. Here the CDR3 DNA reads TGCAGCGCTACACAGGGCATGAACACTGAAGCTTTCTTT.

V and J are TRBV29-1 and TRBJ1-2, with 8 positions matching TRBD1. Trimming removed 6 bases from V and 6 bases from J; junction bases left unmatched: 6. Germline CDR1 and CDR2: SQVTM and ANQGSEA. The CDR3 length is 12 residues. The CDR3: CSVRTGFDGYTF. The CDR3 DNA sequence: TGCAGCGTAAGGACAGGGTTCGATGGCTACACCTTC.

This clonotype showed up many times. The rearrangement uses TRBV7-2 and TRBJ1-6; D is possibly TRBD1 (6 bases). With 2 bases removed from V and 11 bases from J, the gap between germline ends came to 10 bases. Germline CDR1 is SGHTA and CDR2 is FQGNSA. CDR3 length equals 13 residues. The CDR3 region is CASSLRGGPPLHF. In DNA form, the CDR3 reads TGTGCCAGCAGCTTAAGAGGGGGACCACCCCTCCACTTT.

This clonotype was seen repeatedly, ten times or more. The rearrangement links TRBV7-8 to TRBJ1-2; possibly TRBD1 for D (6 bases). The germline V gene encodes CDR1 SGHVS and CDR2 FQNEAQ. V dropped 2 bases and J dropped 7 bases, with 26 bases sitting between them. The CDR3 is made up of 18 amino acids. CDR3 sequence reads: CASSLRGAETTLLGGYTF. The CDR3 bases are TGTGCCAGCAGCTTACGGGGGGCAGAAACCACCCTCCTTGGTGGCTACACCTTC.

The chain is built from TRBV2 and TRBJ2-3, with D perhaps TRBD2 (5 bases). The CDR3 consists of 16 residues. Looked up from germline, CDR1 is SNHLY and CDR2 is FYNNEI. Trimming shortened V by 4 bases and J by 2 bases, and 16 bases separated the two germline ends. In nucleotides, the CDR3 is TGTGCCAGCAGTGTTCGTAGCGCGTCCAACACAGATACGCAGTATTTT. Its protein product is CASSVRSASNTDTQYF. The full variable domain, completed using reference TRBV2 and TRBJ2-3, is EPEVTQTPSHQVTQMGQEVILRCVPISNHLYFYWYRQILGQKVEFLVSFYNNEISEKSEIFDDQFSVERPDGSNFTLKIRSTKLEDSAMYFCASSVRSASNTDTQYFGPGTRLTVL.

The rearrangement uses TRBV20-1 and TRBJ1-2; 11 nucleotides agree with TRBD1. Looked up from germline, CDR1 is DFQATT and CDR2 is SNEGSKA (reference sequence). The junction had 4 bases not matched to a gene; V was cut back by 2 bases and J by 2 bases. The CDR3 contains 15 residues. CDR3 residues: CSARLGTGGNYGYTF. The CDR3 DNA is TGCAGTGCTAGACTTGGGACAGGGGGGAACTATGGCTACACCTTC.

This clonotype came up many times. The V gene is TRBV6-5, the J gene TRBJ2-6, with no clear D. V lost 6 bases, J lost 0 bases, and 6 bases lay in between. This CDR3 spans 14 amino acids. Germline CDR1 reads MNHEY; CDR2 reads SVGAGI. For the CDR3, the DNA is TGTGCCAGCAGGCAGCTCTCTGGGGCCAACGTCCTGACTTTC. Translation: CASRQLSGANVLTF.

This clonotype has ten or more counts. J is TRBJ2-7 and V is TRBV7-2; no clear D. V was pared by 1 base and J by 3 bases, with 7 bases between. The CDR3 spans 13 residues. The germline V gene has CDR1 SGHTA and CDR2 FQGNSA. The chain's CDR3 is CASSLGILYEQYF. The CDR3 DNA reads as TGTGCCAGCAGCTTAGGAATCCTCTACGAGCAGTACTTC.

This clonotype has ten or more counts. This chain links TRBV5-4 with TRBJ2-3, with D maybe TRBD2 (6 bases). The CDR3 spans 14 residues. CDR1 is SGHNT and CDR2 is YYREEE in the germline V gene (reference sequence). CDR3 sequence: CALRGTLGGDTQYF. CDR3 bases: TGTGCGCTGCGAGGGACCCTCGGGGGAGATACGCAGTATTTT.

This clonotype appeared a few times. The chain has TRBV5-1 and TRBJ1-6; D is ambiguous. Germline V CDR1 and CDR2: SGHRS, YFSETQ. Trimming removed 4 bases from V and 4 bases from J, with 9 bases in between. The CDR3 contains 14 residues. CDR3 residues: CASSVTYYNSPLHF. CDR3 coding DNA: TGCGCCAGCAGCGTAACATATTATAATTCACCCCTCCACTTT.

Only a few counts were recorded for this clonotype. V and J are TRBV9 and TRBJ2-5; TRBD2 agrees at 8 bases. J lost 2 bases, V lost 0 bases, and 6 bases had no gene match. CDR1 is SGDLS and CDR2 is YYNGEE in the germline V gene. CDR3 length equals 16 residues. CDR3 sequence reads: CASSVDSGTRQETQYF. The CDR3 bases are TGTGCCAGCAGCGTAGACTCTGGGACTAGACAAGAGACCCAGTACTTC. The whole variable domain, remainder taken from reference TRBV9 and TRBJ2-5, is DSGVTQTPKHLITATGQRVTLRCSPRSGDLSVYWYQQSLDQGLQFLIQYYNGEERAKGNILERFSAQQFPDLHSELNLSSLELGDSALYFCASSVDSGTRQETQYFGPGTRLLVL.

This chain uses TRBV28 with TRBJ2-1; 11 bases map to TRBD1. V lost 5 bases, J lost 7 bases, and 10 bases stayed unmatched. The CDR3 sequence is 16 residues long. Germline loops: CDR1 MDHEN, CDR2 SYDVKM. The CDR3 is CASSPPGTGGLNEQFF. In DNA form, the CDR3 reads TGTGCCAGCAGTCCCCCCGGGACAGGGGGGTTGAATGAGCAGTTCTTC.

In its sample, this clonotype was seen many times. The chain combines TRBV7-2 with TRBJ1-5; unclear D gene. V was shortened by 0 bases and J by 1 base, with 7 bases between the two germline ends. CDR1 is SGHTA, CDR2 FQGNSA, per germline. The CDR3 runs to 15 residues. The DNA for the CDR3 is TGTGCCAGCAGCTTAGCCGTAGGGAGCAATCAGCCCCAGCATTTT. It translates to CASSLAVGSNQPQHF.

This clonotype appeared many times. The chain links TRBV6-2 or TRBV6-3 to TRBJ2-7; 7 nucleotides line up with TRBD1. The CDR3 contains 12 residues. Germline loops: CDR1 MNHEY, CDR2 SVGEGT. V was pared by 6 bases and J by 5 bases, with 4 bases of the junction left unmatched. The CDR3 nucleotides are TGTGCCAGCAGAGACACAGGGGACGAGCAGTACTTC. Its translation is CASRDTGDEQYF.

This clonotype was seen repeatedly, ten times or more. The rearrangement uses TRBV28 and TRBJ1-2; TRBD1 matches 11 bases. Germline loops: CDR1 MDHEN, CDR2 SYDVKM. V shed 2 bases and J 7 bases; nucleotides not matched to a gene: 3. The CDR3 is 14 amino acids. The CDR3 reads CASSLRTGGFGYTF. The CDR3 DNA reads as TGTGCCAGCAGTTTACGGACAGGGGGCTTTGGCTACACCTTC.

This clonotype was recorded many times. This chain links TRBV7-2 with TRBJ1-2; D unclear. The CDR3 has 15 residues. Per germline, CDR1 SGHTA and CDR2 FQGNSA. V lost 2 bases, J lost 2 bases, and 12 bases lay in between. The CDR3 is CASSLPHMKNYGYTF. The CDR3 nucleotides read TGTGCCAGCAGCTTACCGCACATGAAGAACTATGGCTACACCTTC.

This clonotype was seen ten or more times. J is TRBJ2-7 and V is TRBV7-9, with 8 bases fitting TRBD2. From germline, CDR1 is SEHNR and CDR2 FQNEAQ (reference sequence). With V trimmed by 4 bases and J by 6 bases, 8 bases remained unmatched. The CDR3 spans 14 residues. Written as DNA, the CDR3 is TGTGCCAGCAGCTCATCGAGCGGGGGTAGCGAGCAGTACTTC. It translates to CASSSSSGGSEQYF.

A word on this clonotype: The junction departs from germline at one end; a sequencing error may be responsible. The chain employs TRBV10-3 and TRBJ1-1; D uncertain. The CDR3 sequence is 12 residues long. CDR1 ENHRY and CDR2 SYGVKD come from the germline V gene. DNA for the CDR3: TGTGCCATCAGTGAGTCAGAGGACCCTCCTACCTTT. Its translation: CAISESEDPPTF.

This clonotype appeared a few times. The chain employs TRBV5-8 and TRBJ1-5; 8 bases are shared with TRBD1. V was pared by 4 bases and J by 3 bases, with 6 bases of the junction left unmatched. CDR1 is SGHTS and CDR2 is YDEGEE in the germline V gene. The CDR3 length is 15 residues. The CDR3 DNA reads as TGTGCCAGCAGCCCCGGGACAGGACTCAATCAGCCCCAGCATTTT. Protein sequence: CASSPGTGLNQPQHF.

J is TRBJ2-3 and V is TRBV29-1, with a tentative D call TRBD2 (5 bases). Per the germline V gene, CDR1 is SQVTM and CDR2 is ANQGSEA. The CDR3 sequence is 14 residues long. Trimming stripped 1 base from V and 6 bases from J, with 14 bases between. The CDR3 here is CSVEGTARDDTQYF. In DNA form, the CDR3 reads TGCAGCGTTGAAGGGACTGCGAGGGATGATACGCAGTATTTT.

This clonotype was counted a few times. The rearrangement joins TRBV6-5 to TRBJ1-5; D possibly corresponds to TRBD1 (5 bases). This CDR3 region has 15 residues. Trimming removed 6 bases at V and 4 bases at J, with 16 bases between. Germline V lookup: CDR1 MNHEY, CDR2 SVGAGI. The CDR3 DNA reads TGTGCCAGCAGCCTTTTCCGGGGCGAGAATCAGCCCCAGCATTTT. Its translation: CASSLFRGENQPQHF.

This clonotype was counted at least ten times. The chain carries TRBV7-2 and TRBJ2-4; 10 nucleotides align to TRBD2. The ends lost 1 base at V and 7 bases at J; junction bases unmatched: 7. The germline CDR1 and CDR2 sequences are SGHTA and FQGNSA. The CDR3 runs 16 residues. CDR3 DNA sequence: TGTGCCAGCAGCTTAGGGGGGCTAGCGGGAGCGAACATTCAGTACTTC. Protein sequence: CASSLGGLAGANIQYF.